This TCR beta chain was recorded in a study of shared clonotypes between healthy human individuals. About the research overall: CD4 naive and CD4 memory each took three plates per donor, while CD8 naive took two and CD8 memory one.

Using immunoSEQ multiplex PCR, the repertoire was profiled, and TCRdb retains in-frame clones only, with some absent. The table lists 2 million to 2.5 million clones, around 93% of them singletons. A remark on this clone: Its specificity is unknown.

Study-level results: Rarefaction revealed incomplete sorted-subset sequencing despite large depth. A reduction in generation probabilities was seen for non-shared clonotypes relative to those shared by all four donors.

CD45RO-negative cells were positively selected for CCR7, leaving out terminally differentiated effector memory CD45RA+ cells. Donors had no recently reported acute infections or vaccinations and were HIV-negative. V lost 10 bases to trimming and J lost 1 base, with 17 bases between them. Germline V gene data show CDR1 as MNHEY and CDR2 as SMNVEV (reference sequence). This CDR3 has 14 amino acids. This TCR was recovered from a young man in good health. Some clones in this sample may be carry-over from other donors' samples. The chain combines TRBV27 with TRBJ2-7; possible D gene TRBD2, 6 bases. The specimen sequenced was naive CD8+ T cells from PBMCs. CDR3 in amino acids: CATRLRGSSYEQYF. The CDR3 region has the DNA TGTGCCACCAGGTTACGGGGGTCGTCCTACGAGCAGTACTTC.